One sample yielded the 21 T cell receptor beta chains listed below, sequenced in a study of T-cell memory formation after mild COVID-19. One entry per CDR3 protein, called by TCRdb with MiXCR from the 5' RACE reads. This table holds 550,000 to 700,000 distinct CDR3 sequences, under 20% found once. Source material: PBMCs or a T cell subset sorted from them (not recorded which). These receptors all come from an adult woman who had mild COVID-19 (a few samples of this study predate the infection). Cell type and time point are not known.

This clonotype was seen only a few times. The rearrangement joins TRBV18 to TRBJ2-3; unclear D gene. The V gene lost 0 bases and the J gene lost 4 bases, with 8 bases spanning the gap. The CDR3 is 14 amino acids. CDR1 KGHSH and CDR2 LQKENI come from the germline V gene. Written as DNA, the CDR3 is TGTGCCAGCTCACCACCGTCCCGGGCAGATACGCAGTATTTT. Amino acid sequence: CASSPPSRADTQYF. Based on the CDR3 plus reference TRBV18 and TRBJ2-3, the full variable domain is NAGVMQNPRHLVRRRGQEARLRCSPMKGHSHVYWYRQLPEEGLKFMVYLQKENIIDESGMPKERFSAEFPKEGPSILRIQQVVRGDSAAYFCASSPPSRADTQYFGPGTRLTVL.

The chain links TRBV14 to TRBJ2-3; no clear D gene. This CDR3 contains 13 residues. From germline, CDR1 is SGHDN and CDR2 FVKESK. Trimming left V 2 bases short and J 5 bases short, with 8 bases between. CDR3 sequence: CASSQPAGDTQYF. The CDR3 coding sequence is TGTGCCAGCAGCCAACCGGCCGGAGATACGCAGTATTTT.

This clonotype was counted between two and nine times. The chain uses TRBV6-2 or TRBV6-3 and TRBJ1-2, with D maybe TRBD1 (6 bases). CDR1 and CDR2 from the germline V gene are MNHEY and SVGEGT. Deletions cut 8 bases from V and 0 bases from J, with 19 bases between. The CDR3 length is 16 residues. This CDR3 is CASLSVDRPPNYGYTF. The CDR3, as DNA: TGTGCCAGCCTCTCCGTCGACAGGCCTCCTAACTATGGCTACACCTTC.

CDR3 coding DNA: TGCAGTGCTAGAGACAGTCAGGGGGCTAACTATGGCTACACCTTC. Translating gives CSARDSQGANYGYTF. The chain carries TRBV20-1 and TRBJ1-2, with 7 bases aligning to TRBD1. J was trimmed by 0 bases and V by 0 bases; bases with no gene match: 4. The germline V gene has CDR1 DFQATT and CDR2 SNEGSKA (reference sequence). The CDR3 sequence is 15 residues long.

This clonotype was counted ten times or more. The chain uses TRBV2 and TRBJ2-7, with TRBD1 identical over 8 bases. Germline V lookup: CDR1 SNHLY, CDR2 FYNNEI. V lost 3 bases and J lost 7; bases outside the gene matches: 5. This CDR3 has 13 residues. The CDR3 loop is CASSEGTGREQYF. The CDR3 DNA follows: TGTGCCAGCAGTGAGGGGACAGGCCGGGAGCAGTACTTC. The full variable domain, its missing parts supplied by reference TRBV2 and TRBJ2-7, is EPEVTQTPSHQVTQMGQEVILRCVPISNHLYFYWYRQILGQKVEFLVSFYNNEISEKSEIFDDQFSVERPDGSNFTLKIRSTKLEDSAMYFCASSEGTGREQYFGPGTRLTVT.

This chain connects TRBV12-3 or TRBV12-4 to TRBJ2-1; TRBD1 matches 7 bases. Trimming at V came to 6 bases and at J to 6 bases, leaving 11 bases not matched to a gene. The CDR3 contains 15 residues. CDR3 loop: CASRSQWDRVNEQFF. CDR3 in DNA: TGTGCCAGCAGGTCACAGTGGGACAGAGTCAATGAGCAGTTCTTC.

This clonotype was counted between two and nine times. The CDR3 region has the DNA TGTGCCAGCAGTTTACCGGGAGTCTACAATGAGCAGTTCTTC. Protein: CASSLPGVYNEQFF. V is TRBV12-3 or TRBV12-4 and J is TRBJ2-1; a possible D gene is TRBD2 (6 bases). The V end lost 2 bases, the J end lost 3 bases, and 8 bases lay between the germline ends. The CDR3 has 14 residues.

V is TRBV12-3 or TRBV12-4 and J is TRBJ2-2; perhaps TRBD1 as D (5 bases). The CDR3 has 14 residues. V gave up 10 bases and J gave up 1 base, with 13 bases separating them. The CDR3 loop is CATGGQGNTGELFF. In DNA form, the CDR3 reads TGTGCCACCGGTGGGCAGGGGAACACCGGGGAGCTGTTTTTT.

The chain employs TRBV20-1 and TRBJ2-2; D remains ambiguous. V lost 0 bases and J 5 bases, leaving 16 bases between the germline ends. Germline values: CDR1 DFQATT, CDR2 SNEGSKA (reference sequence). The CDR3 sequence is 16 residues long. The CDR3 region has the DNA TGCAGTGCTAGAGATACCGTTTTCTCGCTAACCGGGGAGCTGTTTTTT. As protein: CSARDTVFSLTGELFF.

The chain has TRBV7-6 and TRBJ2-1; 8 nucleotides align to TRBD1. Germline V gene sequence: CDR1 SGHVS, CDR2 FNYEAQ. The CDR3 covers 17 residues. Trimming at V came to 5 bases and at J to 4 bases, leaving 13 bases not matched to a gene. CDR3 DNA: TGTGCCAGCAGCCGCGTATCCGGGACAGGTCAATACAATGAGCAGTTCTTC. It yields the protein CASSRVSGTGQYNEQFF.

This clonotype showed up just a few times. The gene calls are TRBV6-1 and TRBJ2-1, with TRBD1 matching 10 bases. The V segment lost 3 bases and the J segment 3 bases; nucleotides outside the gene matches: 8. Germline CDR1 MNHNS, CDR2 SASEGT. This CDR3 is built from 17 residues. DNA for the CDR3: TGTGCCAGCAGTGAGGGTCTCGGACAGGGGGACTACAATGAGCAGTTCTTC. Translated, it gives CASSEGLGQGDYNEQFF.

The gene calls are TRBV29-1 and TRBJ1-1; TRBD1 matches at 8 bases. CDR3 length equals 13 residues. J lost 0 bases, V lost 4 bases, and 1 base had no gene match. Germline CDR1 and CDR2: SQVTM and ANQGSEA. The CDR3 here is CSVVDRVNTEAFF. DNA of the CDR3: TGCAGCGTTGTGGACAGGGTGAACACTGAAGCTTTCTTT. Filled out from reference TRBV29-1 and TRBJ1-1, the complete variable domain reads SAVISQKPSRDICQRGTSLTIQCQVDSQVTMMFWYRQQPGQSLTLIATANQGSEATYESGFVIDKFPISRPNLTFSTLTVSNMSPEDSSIYLCSVVDRVNTEAFFGQGTRLTVV.

The rearrangement uses TRBV7-3 and TRBJ2-1, with 9 bases matching TRBD1. Germline V gives CDR1 SGHTA, CDR2 FQGTGA. The V gene end was trimmed by 2 bases and the J gene end by 7 bases; junction bases not matched to a gene: 6. The CDR3 totals 15 residues. The CDR3 loop reads CASSLAGDRANEQFF. CDR3 nucleotides: TGTGCCAGCAGCTTAGCGGGGGACAGGGCAAATGAGCAGTTCTTC.

This clonotype was seen a few times. This chain joins TRBV30 and TRBJ2-2, with D hard to call. The V end was cut by 1 base, the J end by 7 bases, with 4 bases between. Germline loops: CDR1 GTSNPN, CDR2 SVGIG (reference sequence). The CDR3 has 11 amino acids. The CDR3 spells CAWSGHGELFF. The CDR3 DNA is TGTGCCTGGAGTGGTCACGGGGAGCTGTTTTTT.

CDR3 protein: CASSSGTLSYEQYF. DNA of the CDR3: TGTGCCAGCAGTTCCGGGACGCTTTCCTACGAGCAGTACTTC. The V call is TRBV12-3 or TRBV12-4, the J call TRBJ2-7; D is perhaps TRBD1 or TRBD2 (5 bases each). The CDR3 sequence is 14 residues long. V was cut by 4 bases and J by 1 base, with 11 bases left in between.

The chain combines TRBV2 with TRBJ2-7; no clear D gene. The CDR3 spans 12 residues. V lost 4 bases to trimming and J lost 7 bases, with 11 bases between them. CDR1 SNHLY and CDR2 FYNNEI come from the germline V gene. CDR3 residues: CASSARWAEQYF. The CDR3 region has the DNA TGTGCCAGCAGTGCCCGATGGGCAGAGCAGTACTTC. Full variable domain (missing parts from reference TRBV2 and TRBJ2-7): EPEVTQTPSHQVTQMGQEVILRCVPISNHLYFYWYRQILGQKVEFLVSFYNNEISEKSEIFDDQFSVERPDGSNFTLKIRSTKLEDSAMYFCASSARWAEQYFGPGTRLTVT.

This sequence joins TRBV6-2 or TRBV6-3 and TRBJ1-5; TRBD1 aligns across 9 bases. V shed 8 bases and J 2 bases; nucleotides not matched to a gene: 7. Per germline, CDR1 MNHEY and CDR2 SVGEGT. The CDR3 length is 15 residues. The DNA of the CDR3 is TGTGCCAGCGGTTGGGACAGGGAGGGCAATCAGCCCCAGCATTTT. This gives the protein CASGWDREGNQPQHF.

In its sample, this clonotype was seen a few times. The chain recombines TRBV29-1 with TRBJ2-1; 9 bases are shared with TRBD2. The CDR3 is made up of 16 amino acids. The V gene's germline CDR1 is SQVTM and CDR2 ANQGSEA. The ends lost 2 bases at V and 4 bases at J; junction bases unmatched: 9. CDR3 coding DNA: TGCAGCGTTGAAACCGTAGCGGGGGCGGGGTACAATGAGCAGTTCTTC. Translation gives CSVETVAGAGYNEQFF.

The J gene is TRBJ2-5, the V gene TRBV3-1; possible D gene TRBD2, 5 bases. CDR3 size: 14 residues. Germline lookup yields CDR1 LGHDT and CDR2 YNNKEL (reference sequence). V lost 4 bases to trimming and J lost 5 bases, with 14 bases between them. The CDR3 DNA follows: TGTGCCAGCAGCCCCGGACCTACGGGGGAGACCCAGTACTTC. This codes for CASSPGPTGETQYF.

The chain uses TRBV6-5 and TRBJ2-1, with TRBD2 identical over 9 bases. The ends lost 6 bases at V and 15 bases at J; junction bases unmatched: 6. CDR1 and CDR2 (germline): MNHEY, SVGAGI. This CDR3 is 11 amino acids long. CDR3 nucleotide sequence: TGTGCCAGCAGATATCAGCGGGAGGTGTTCTTC. Amino acids: CASRYQREVFF.

There are a few counts of this clonotype. V and J are TRBV18 and TRBJ2-3; perhaps TRBD1 as D (5 bases). V gave up 0 bases and J gave up 4 bases, with 11 bases separating them. The CDR3 extends over 15 amino acids. CDR1 KGHSH and CDR2 LQKENI come from the germline V gene. CDR3 sequence (DNA): TGTGCCAGCTCACCACCGTGGCAGGGTTCAGATACGCAGTATTTT. This sequence encodes CASSPPWQGSDTQYF.